The entry that follows covers one T cell receptor (beta chain) sequence. Source study methods: Estimation of nucleated cell counts relied on the amplification of reference gene primers. TCRdb's table, derived via immunoSEQ multiplex PCR, lists solely in-frame clones and lacks some. The V and J calls and clone size come from that table; D and trimming were worked out from the DNA. The sample consists of roughly 300,000 clones, more than 70% of them appearing once. This specimen belongs to a study of blood T cell repertoires in COVID-19. Study-level background: Whether acute or convalescent, the COVID-19 samples came from the United States, Italy and Spain. PBMCs, B-cell-depleted T cells, or T cells were the source of the cDNA or gDNA that made up the material.

V lost 5 bases to trimming and J lost 0 bases, with 18 bases between them. The length of the CDR3 is 17 residues. Germline V CDR1 and CDR2: PRHDT, FYEKMQ (reference sequence). The rearrangement uses TRBV13 and TRBJ2-3, with a weak D call TRBD2 (6 bases). Sample: peripheral blood. This TCR came from a woman between 45 and 65 years old who had recovered from COVID-19. CDR3 sequence reads: CASSPDGTATSTDTQYF. CDR3 nucleotide sequence: TGTGCCAGCAGCCCCGACGGGACTGCAACTAGCACAGATACGCAGTATTTT.